This T cell receptor (beta chain) is drawn from a study of shared clonotypes between healthy human individuals. Replicate PCRs for sorted subsets used approximately 190 ng DNA; this equaled tens of thousands of T cell genomes. The repertoire was sequenced with immunoSEQ multiplex PCR; TCRdb's copy has only in-frame clones and lacks some. Among 950,000 to 1,300,000 clones listed, about 76% were seen once. CDR3 length equals 15 residues. Trimming took off 7 bases at V and 1 base at J, with 14 bases between the two ends. Germline V gene lookup returns CDR1 SNHLY and CDR2 FYNNEI. Sequenced: memory CD4+ T cells sorted from blood. Stated subset: CD45RA-negative fraction. The chain uses TRBV2 and TRBJ1-5; tentative D call: TRBD1 (6 bases). This TCR was sampled from a man aged 18 to 35 in good health. The CDR3 here is CASNREGKSNQPQHF. Here the CDR3 DNA reads TGTGCCAGCAACAGGGAGGGGAAGAGCAATCAGCCCCAGCATTTT.